Following are 9 T cell receptor beta chains from one sample sequenced in a study of PD-L1 blockade in urothelial cancer. Time point reported: pretreatment peripheral blood. Generated by immunoSEQ multiplex PCR, the TCRdb table keeps only in-frame clones and is missing some. The table has 130,000 or so clones, 84% seen once. The sample here was PBMCs, taken around atezolizumab (anti-PD-L1) treatment. Receptors were obtained from a man between 50 and 59 years old with urothelial cancer.

The V and J genes are TRBV5-1 and TRBJ1-6; TRBD1 matches 7 bases. The CDR3 has 14 amino acids. V dropped 0 bases and J dropped 10; count of bases not matched to a gene: 4. The V gene's germline CDR1 is SGHRS and CDR2 YFSETQ. CDR3 nucleotides: TGCGCCAGCAGCTTGGTAGGGGGCAGGTCACCCCTCCACTTT. Amino acid sequence: CASSLVGGRSPLHF.

J is TRBJ2-7 and V is TRBV5-4; 12 nucleotides agree with TRBD2. The V and J ends lost 4 bases and 4 bases, in that order; junction bases with no gene match: 9. The CDR3 contains 16 residues. Germline V gene sequence: CDR1 SGHNT, CDR2 YYREEE (reference sequence). The CDR3, as DNA: TGTGCCAGCAGCCCCGGGACTAGCGGGCCAATATACGAGCAGTACTTC. Its protein is CASSPGTSGPIYEQYF.

This chain links TRBV11-3 with TRBJ1-1; D remains ambiguous. The V gene's germline CDR1 is SGHNT and CDR2 YENEEA. V lost 0 bases and J lost 1, with 3 bases in between. The CDR3 is 13 amino acids. CDR3 residues: CASSLEANTEAFF. Written as DNA, the CDR3 is TGTGCCAGCAGCTTAGAGGCGAACACTGAAGCTTTCTTT.

This clone was counted a single time. The rearrangement links TRBV7-2 to TRBJ1-6; TRBD1 matches at 7 bases. The CDR3 contains 17 residues. Unmatched junction bases numbered 16, after V lost 5 bases and J lost 9 bases. Germline V lookup: CDR1 SGHTA, CDR2 FQGNSA. As DNA, the CDR3 is TGTGCCAGCAGCCCGCCGGGGTCGACAGGGTTAGGTTCACCCCTCCACTTT. It specifies CASSPPGSTGLGSPLHF.

This chain uses TRBV18 with TRBJ1-2, with 8 bases fitting TRBD1. The CDR3 loop spans 15 amino acids. CDR1 KGHSH and CDR2 LQKENI come from the germline V gene. The V gene end was trimmed by 3 bases and the J gene end by 3 bases; junction bases not matched to a gene: 6. CDR3 loop: CASSPPGGADYGYTF. The CDR3 coding sequence is TGTGCCAGCTCACCCCCAGGGGGCGCAGACTATGGCTACACCTTC.

This chain uses TRBV5-6 with TRBJ1-2, with D possibly being TRBD1 (5 bases). V was shortened by 2 bases and J by 4 bases, with 15 bases between the two germline ends. The CDR3 spans 15 residues. Germline CDR1 and CDR2: SGHDT and YYEEEE. In DNA form, the CDR3 reads TGTGCCAGCAGCTTCAAAGTTCGGGGGGGCTATGGCTACACCTTC. Translated, it gives CASSFKVRGGYGYTF.

The J gene is TRBJ2-4, the V gene TRBV11-2; D may be TRBD2 (5 bases). Germline CDR1 reads SGHAT; CDR2 reads FQNNGV. V was clipped by 1 base and J by 3 bases, with 10 bases between them. This CDR3 is built from 15 residues. CDR3 DNA sequence: TGTGCCAGCAGCTTAGGAGGGTGGCTCAAAAACATTCAGTACTTC. It encodes CASSLGGWLKNIQYF. Variable domain in full (rest from reference TRBV11-2 and TRBJ2-4): EAGVAQSPRYKIIEKRQSVAFWCNPISGHATLYWYQQILGQGPKLLIQFQNNGVVDDSQLPKDRFSAERLKGVDSTLKIQPAKLEDSAVYLCASSLGGWLKNIQYFGAGTRLSVL.

V and J are TRBV7-9 and TRBJ2-6; D is possibly TRBD2 (5 bases). Per germline, CDR1 SEHNR and CDR2 FQNEAQ (reference sequence). The CDR3 covers 16 residues. Trimming stripped 7 bases from V and 2 bases from J, with 15 bases between. The chain's CDR3 is CASIPREMTGANVLTF. The CDR3 nucleotides read TGTGCCAGCATCCCGAGGGAAATGACTGGGGCCAACGTCCTGACTTTC.

V is TRBV19 and J is TRBJ1-5; D perhaps matches TRBD1 (5 bases). There are 14 residues in the CDR3. V was cut by 3 bases and J by 3 bases, with 9 bases left in between. In germline, CDR1 is LNHDA, CDR2 SQIVND (reference sequence). CDR3 nucleotides: TGTGCCAGTAGTATTGCAGGGTTCAATCAGCCCCAGCATTTT. Protein product: CASSIAGFNQPQHF.